The 14 T cell receptor beta chains below come from one sample, sequenced in a study of shared clonotypes between healthy human individuals. The assay was immunoSEQ multiplex PCR, and TCRdb's table has in-frame clones only and misses some. Of 2 million to 2.5 million clones listed, 80% to 95% are singletons. Sequencing was carried out using naive CD4+ T cells from PBMCs. The subset denotes: CD45RA+ positively selected. These receptors all stem from a man aged 18 to 30 in good health. Some clones in this sample may be carry-over from other donors' samples.

This chain links TRBV7-3 with TRBJ1-1, with D unclear. Germline assignment: CDR1 SGHTA and CDR2 FQGTGA. With 7 bases removed from V and 1 base from J, the gap between germline ends came to 13 bases. There are 14 residues in the CDR3. The CDR3 bases are TGTGCCAGCACCCCCACTCCGGGGAACACTGAAGCTTTCTTT. Translating gives CASTPTPGNTEAFF.

Of note for this clone: An end of the junction differs from the germline gene, which may be a read error. The V and J genes are TRBV28 and TRBJ2-3, with 8 bases that match TRBD2. The CDR3 covers 11 residues. Germline values: CDR1 MDHEN, CDR2 SYDVKM. The CDR3 protein is CASSISGGGHF. CDR3 DNA sequence: TGTGCCAGCAGTATCTCCGGGGGGGGGCATTTT.

Note on this clone: At the DNA level, this CDR3 is encoded by other sequences in the same sample as well. CDR3 in DNA: TGCAGCGCCCGGGGTAACAATCAGCCCCAGCATTTT. It yields the protein CSARGNNQPQHF. This sequence joins TRBV29-1 and TRBJ1-5, with unresolved D. The CDR3 runs to 12 residues. Trimming shortened V by 7 bases and J by 3 bases, and 10 bases separated the two germline ends. Germline V lookup: CDR1 SQVTM, CDR2 ANQGSEA. Together with reference TRBV29-1 and TRBJ1-5, the CDR3 gives the full variable domain: SAVISQKPSRDICQRGTSLTIQCQVDSQVTMMFWYRQQPGQSLTLIATANQGSEATYESGFVIDKFPISRPNLTFSTLTVSNMSPEDSSIYLCSARGNNQPQHFGDGTRLSIL.

This rearrangement joins TRBV5-1 to TRBJ2-2; D is undetermined. The V gene's germline CDR1 is SGHRS and CDR2 YFSETQ. The CDR3 extends over 16 amino acids. With 0 bases removed from V and 0 bases from J, the gap between germline ends came to 9 bases. CDR3: CASSLVGYSNTGELFF. CDR3 DNA: TGCGCCAGCAGCTTGGTTGGCTATTCGAACACCGGGGAGCTGTTTTTT.

The chain links TRBV5-1 to TRBJ2-1; 8 bases match TRBD1. Per germline, CDR1 SGHRS and CDR2 YFSETQ. The CDR3 has 15 amino acids. V trimming: 4 bases; J trimming: 10 bases; junction bases outside the gene matches: 13. The CDR3 sequence: CASSLQPNRGNEQFF. The CDR3 DNA is TGCGCCAGCAGCCTACAACCAAACAGGGGGAACGAGCAGTTCTTC.

The V call is TRBV5-1, the J call TRBJ1-1; D may be TRBD1 (6 bases). Germline values: CDR1 SGHRS, CDR2 YFSETQ. The V end was cut by 1 base, the J end by 6 bases, with 10 bases between. This CDR3 contains 13 residues. DNA for the CDR3: TGCGCCAGCAGCTTGATGGGACACGCTGAAGCTTTCTTT. Its translation: CASSLMGHAEAFF.

This chain uses TRBV6-5 with TRBJ2-5; tentatively, D is TRBD2 (6 bases). The CDR3 is 13 residues long. V lost 8 bases and J 5 bases, leaving 15 bases between the germline ends. Germline V CDR1 and CDR2: MNHEY, SVGAGI. The CDR3 DNA reads TGTGCCAGCCGCCGACGGGAGATGGAGACCCAGTACTTC. Translating it yields CASRRREMETQYF.

This sequence joins TRBV6-1 and TRBJ2-5, with 8 nucleotides matching TRBD1. This CDR3 region has 13 residues. Germline-derived CDR1 and CDR2 are MNHNS and SASEGT. The V segment lost 6 bases and the J segment 2 bases; nucleotides outside the gene matches: 2. For the CDR3, the DNA is TGTGCCAGCAGCACAGGGGGTCAAGAGACCCAGTACTTC. It is translated as CASSTGGQETQYF.

The rearrangement uses TRBV6-1 and TRBJ1-2; 8 bases fit TRBD1. V shed 6 bases, J shed 6 bases, and the junction held 6 bases outside the gene matches. The CDR3 covers 13 residues. Germline V CDR1 and CDR2: MNHNS, SASEGT. As DNA, the CDR3 is TGTGCCAGCAGAGGACAGGGAAGGCATGGCTACACCTTC. Its protein product is CASRGQGRHGYTF.

The rearrangement uses TRBV4-1 and TRBJ2-3, with 8 bases aligning to TRBD2. V was clipped by 1 base and J by 0 bases; unmatched bases: 6. The CDR3 has 17 residues. CDR1 and CDR2 from the germline V gene are MGHRA and YSYEKL. CDR3 amino acids: CASSQGATSDSTDTQYF. The CDR3 nucleotides read TGCGCCAGCAGCCAAGGTGCGACTAGCGATAGCACAGATACGCAGTATTTT.

This chain uses TRBV7-2 with TRBJ2-7; 9 nucleotides line up with TRBD2. V gave up 8 bases and J gave up 3 bases; unmatched junction bases: 11. Germline CDR1 reads SGHTA; CDR2 reads FQGNSA. The CDR3 spans 15 residues. The CDR3 spells CASSPTSGPYYEQYF. DNA for the CDR3: TGTGCCAGCTCCCCAACTAGCGGGCCATACTACGAGCAGTACTTC. The full variable domain, in which reference TRBV7-2 and TRBJ2-7 provide the parts outside the CDR3, is GAGVSQSPSNKVTEKGKDVELRCDPISGHTALYWYRQSLGQGLEFLIYFQGNSAPDKSGLPSDRFSAERTGGSVSTLTIQRTQQEDSAVYLCASSPTSGPYYEQYFGPGTRLTVT.

The chain combines TRBV7-3 with TRBJ2-5, with D unresolved. The CDR3 covers 13 residues. Per the germline V gene, CDR1 is SGHTA and CDR2 is FQGTGA. Trimming pared 5 bases from V and 2 bases from J, leaving 9 bases between. In DNA form, the CDR3 reads TGTGCCAGCAGCAATACAGTACAAGAGACCCAGTACTTC. Its translation: CASSNTVQETQYF.

CDR3 residues: CASRRLANYGYTF. CDR3 DNA sequence: TGTGCCAGCAGACGCCTTGCTAACTATGGCTACACCTTC. This chain connects TRBV5-4 to TRBJ1-2; D ambiguous. The V gene lost 5 bases and the J gene lost 0 bases, with 8 bases spanning the gap. CDR1 is SGHNT, CDR2 YYREEE, per germline (reference sequence). There are 13 residues in the CDR3.

This chain links TRBV10-3 with TRBJ1-1, with D hard to call. The CDR3 is 14 residues long. V dropped 0 bases and J dropped 1 base, with 6 bases sitting between them. The germline gives CDR1 ENHRY, CDR2 SYGVKD. CDR3 loop: CAISESIANTEAFF. In nucleotides, the CDR3 is TGTGCCATCAGTGAGTCGATCGCGAACACTGAAGCTTTCTTT.